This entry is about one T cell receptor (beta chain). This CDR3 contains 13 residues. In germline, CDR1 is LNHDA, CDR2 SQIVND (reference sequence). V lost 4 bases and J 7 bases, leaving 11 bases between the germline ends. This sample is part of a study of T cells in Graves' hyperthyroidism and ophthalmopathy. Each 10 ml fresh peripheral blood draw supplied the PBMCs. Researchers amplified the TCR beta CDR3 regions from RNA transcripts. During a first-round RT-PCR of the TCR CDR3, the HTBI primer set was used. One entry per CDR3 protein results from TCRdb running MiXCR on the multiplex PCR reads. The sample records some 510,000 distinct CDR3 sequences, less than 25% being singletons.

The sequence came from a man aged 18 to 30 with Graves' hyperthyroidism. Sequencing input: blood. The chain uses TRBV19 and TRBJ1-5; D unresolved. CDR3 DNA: TGTGCCAGTAGTAGGGGTTTGACGCAGCCCCAGCATTTT. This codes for CASSRGLTQPQHF.